This TCR beta chain was observed in a study of T cells in Graves' hyperthyroidism and ophthalmopathy. The trim removed 2 bases at V and 8 bases at J, leaving 6 bases unmatched. Germline V gene data show CDR1 as SGHNT and CDR2 as YYREEE (reference sequence). The CDR3 consists of 14 residues. The investigators amplified TCR beta CDR3 regions from RNA transcripts. HTBI primers were used for first-round RT-PCR of the TCR CDR3. TCRdb passed the multiplex PCR reads through MiXCR, listing each CDR3 protein once. The sample holds a few hundred thousand distinct CDR3 sequences, 22% seen once. This clonotype was found a few times.

The sequenced material came from blood. This sequence originates from a woman aged 65 to 85 with Graves' ophthalmopathy. This chain uses TRBV5-4 with TRBJ2-1; 8 nucleotides line up with TRBD2. CDR3 sequence: CASSLTGRVDEQFF. The CDR3 DNA reads as TGTGCCAGCAGCTTAACCGGGAGGGTGGATGAGCAGTTCTTC.